Presented here are 23 T cell receptor beta chains from one specimen sequenced in a study of cytomegalovirus exposure and HLA in healthy donors. Clones were sequenced by immunoSEQ multiplex PCR, and TCRdb holds only the in-frame ones, with some missing. Among roughly 280,000 clones listed, roughly 85% were seen once. The sequenced sample was PBMCs. The receptors were sampled from a woman younger than 35 in good health and CMV-seronegative.

The chain combines TRBV27 with TRBJ1-4; possible D gene TRBD1, 6 bases. The V end lost 5 bases, the J end lost 7 bases, and 23 bases lay between the germline ends. CDR3 length: 17 residues. Germline CDR1 is MNHEY and CDR2 is SMNVEV (reference sequence). The CDR3 nucleotides are TGTGCCAGCAGTCACCTCGGGTTCATGGGGGCTATTGAAAAACTGTTTTTT. Protein: CASSHLGFMGAIEKLFF.

The rearrangement joins TRBV6-1 to TRBJ2-7, with a tentative D call TRBD1 (5 bases). Trimming removed 4 bases at V and 3 bases at J, with 13 bases between. Germline-derived CDR1 and CDR2 are MNHNS and SASEGT. The CDR3 loop spans 14 amino acids. CDR3 sequence: CASSGARALYEQYF. CDR3 sequence (DNA): TGTGCCAGCAGTGGAGCCAGGGCCCTCTACGAGCAGTACTTC.

This chain joins TRBV11-2 and TRBJ2-7; the D is unclear. The CDR3 length is 14 residues. CDR1 is SGHAT and CDR2 is FQNNGV in the germline V gene. Trimming stripped 0 bases from V and 2 bases from J, with 8 bases between. CDR3 residues: CASSLDASPYEQYF. The CDR3 region has the DNA TGTGCCAGCAGCTTAGACGCGTCCCCCTACGAGCAGTACTTC. Filled out from reference TRBV11-2 and TRBJ2-7, the complete variable domain reads EAGVAQSPRYKIIEKRQSVAFWCNPISGHATLYWYQQILGQGPKLLIQFQNNGVVDDSQLPKDRFSAERLKGVDSTLKIQPAKLEDSAVYLCASSLDASPYEQYFGPGTRLTVT.

The chain recombines TRBV5-6 with TRBJ1-2; D might be TRBD1 (5 bases). The germline V and J ends were trimmed by 0 bases and 6 bases, with 6 bases remaining between them. The CDR3 is 12 residues long. CDR1 and CDR2 from the germline V gene are SGHDT and YYEEEE. CDR3 sequence: CASSLDRHGYTF. The CDR3 DNA sequence: TGTGCCAGCAGCTTGGACAGGCATGGCTACACCTTC.

J is TRBJ2-7 and V is TRBV9, with D perhaps TRBD1 (6 bases). The germline V and J ends were trimmed by 5 bases and 1 base, with 16 bases remaining between them. Germline values: CDR1 SGDLS, CDR2 YYNGEE. The CDR3 sequence is 15 residues long. Written as DNA, the CDR3 is TGTGCCAGCAGTCCTACAGGGAAGATATCCTACGAGCAGTACTTC. Protein sequence: CASSPTGKISYEQYF.

The rearrangement joins TRBV6-5 to TRBJ1-2; D is possibly TRBD1 (6 bases). The V gene's germline CDR1 is MNHEY and CDR2 SVGAGI. V was pared by 2 bases and J by 4 bases, with 14 bases between. CDR3 length: 15 residues. CDR3 protein: CASSYGGAWGYGYTF. The CDR3 region has the DNA TGTGCCAGCAGTTACGGGGGGGCCTGGGGCTATGGCTACACCTTC.

The table lists this clone with a count of one. CDR3 DNA: TGCGCCAGCAGCCGCCAAAGCCCGGGACAGGGGAAAAGTTCCTATAATTCACCCCTCCACTTT. This sequence encodes CASSRQSPGQGKSSYNSPLHF. The V call is TRBV5-1, the J call TRBJ1-6; TRBD1 agrees at 10 bases. Looked up from germline, CDR1 is SGHRS and CDR2 is YFSETQ. V dropped 4 bases and J dropped 1; count of bases not matched to a gene: 17. The CDR3 has 21 amino acids. Filled out from reference TRBV5-1 and TRBJ1-6, the complete variable domain reads KAGVTQTPRYLIKTRGQQVTLSCSPISGHRSVSWYQQTPGQGLQFLFEYFSETQRNKGNFPGRFSGRQFSNSRSEMNVSTLELGDSALYLCASSRQSPGQGKSSYNSPLHFGNGTRLTVT.

The V call is TRBV5-1, the J call TRBJ2-7; TRBD1 is a possible D gene (6 bases). The V end was cut by 1 base, the J end by 0 bases, with 11 bases between. Germline CDR1 SGHRS, CDR2 YFSETQ. CDR3 length: 15 residues. CDR3 sequence (DNA): TGCGCCAGCAGCTTGAGTGGGGGCGCCTCCTACGAGCAGTACTTC. Protein product: CASSLSGGASYEQYF. The entire variable domain, with the rest obtained from reference TRBV5-1 and TRBJ2-7, is as follows: KAGVTQTPRYLIKTRGQQVTLSCSPISGHRSVSWYQQTPGQGLQFLFEYFSETQRNKGNFPGRFSGRQFSNSRSEMNVSTLELGDSALYLCASSLSGGASYEQYFGPGTRLTVT.

The chain carries TRBV11-2 and TRBJ1-2; 9 nucleotides line up with TRBD1. This CDR3 spans 13 amino acids. Germline trimming cut 4 bases from V and 7 bases from J; bases unmatched to any gene: 4. Germline CDR1 reads SGHAT; CDR2 reads FQNNGV. The CDR3: CASSWTGVGGYTF. CDR3 DNA: TGTGCCAGCAGCTGGACAGGGGTTGGTGGCTACACCTTC.

The chain is built from TRBV29-1 and TRBJ2-7; a weak D match, TRBD2 (7 bases). CDR3 length equals 13 residues. V lost 4 bases to trimming and J lost 3 bases, with 13 bases between them. From germline, CDR1 is SQVTM and CDR2 ANQGSEA. CDR3 loop: CSVGQGGGYEQYF. CDR3 nucleotide sequence: TGCAGCGTTGGTCAGGGAGGGGGCTACGAGCAGTACTTC.

The V gene is TRBV7-2, the J gene TRBJ2-3, with D possibly matching TRBD2 (5 bases). V lost 6 bases and J lost 1, with 14 bases in between. CDR3 length: 15 residues. The germline V gene has CDR1 SGHTA and CDR2 FQGNSA. CDR3: CASSYTRARTDTQYF. Written as DNA, the CDR3 is TGTGCCAGCAGTTATACTAGGGCCCGCACAGATACGCAGTATTTT. The full variable domain, its missing parts supplied by reference TRBV7-2 and TRBJ2-3, is GAGVSQSPSNKVTEKGKDVELRCDPISGHTALYWYRQSLGQGLEFLIYFQGNSAPDKSGLPSDRFSAERTGGSVSTLTIQRTQQEDSAVYLCASSYTRARTDTQYFGPGTRLTVL.

This chain links TRBV7-2 with TRBJ1-2; 7 nucleotides match TRBD1. Per germline, CDR1 SGHTA and CDR2 FQGNSA. The CDR3 sequence is 16 residues long. Trimming cost V 3 bases and J 6 bases; bases outside gene matches: 13. The CDR3 bases are TGTGCCAGCAGCTTTCCTCTAGACCAGGGGGGAAATGGCTACACCTTC. Its translation: CASSFPLDQGGNGYTF.

The chain couples TRBV5-6 to TRBJ1-5, with 7 positions matching TRBD1. Germline lookup yields CDR1 SGHDT and CDR2 YYEEEE. This CDR3 contains 15 residues. J lost 7 bases, V lost 3 bases, and 10 bases had no gene match. The CDR3 region is CASSSSTGLRQPQHF. CDR3 in DNA: TGTGCCAGCAGCTCCTCGACAGGGCTTCGGCAGCCCCAGCATTTT.

The chain couples TRBV2 to TRBJ2-2, with 7 bases that match TRBD1. J lost 4 bases, V lost 5 bases, and 4 bases had no gene match. The CDR3 sequence is 14 residues long. Germline values: CDR1 SNHLY, CDR2 FYNNEI. CDR3 protein: CASSRTGRTGELFF. CDR3 DNA sequence: TGTGCCAGCAGTAGGACAGGCCGCACCGGGGAGCTGTTTTTT.

J is TRBJ1-2 and V is TRBV25-1; D possibly corresponds to TRBD1 (6 bases). This CDR3 has 15 residues. Germline CDR1 reads MGHDK; CDR2 reads SYGVNS. Trimming removed 1 base at V and 2 bases at J, with 11 bases between. The CDR3 protein is CASSEWGPRNYGYTF. In DNA form, the CDR3 reads TGTGCCAGCAGTGAATGGGGGCCTAGGAACTATGGCTACACCTTC.

The chain combines TRBV28 with TRBJ1-2, with D hard to call. The germline V and J ends were trimmed by 7 bases and 4 bases, with 13 bases remaining between them. This CDR3 spans 13 amino acids. Per germline, CDR1 MDHEN and CDR2 SYDVKM. As DNA, the CDR3 is TGTGCCAGCATAGGGAGGGCGATCTATGGCTACACCTTC. Protein: CASIGRAIYGYTF.

The chain links TRBV9 to TRBJ1-6; 7 bases are a match to TRBD1. With 4 bases clipped from V and 10 bases from J, the junction kept 17 bases outside the gene matches. The germline V gene encodes CDR1 SGDLS and CDR2 YYNGEE. The CDR3 extends over 17 amino acids. The chain's CDR3 is CASSPTSHGTVLSPLHF. The CDR3 nucleotides are TGTGCCAGCAGCCCGACCTCCCATGGGACAGTTCTCTCACCCCTCCACTTT. The whole variable domain, filled in from reference TRBV9 and TRBJ1-6, reads DSGVTQTPKHLITATGQRVTLRCSPRSGDLSVYWYQQSLDQGLQFLIQYYNGEERAKGNILERFSAQQFPDLHSELNLSSLELGDSALYFCASSPTSHGTVLSPLHFGNGTRLTVT.

The chain combines TRBV9 with TRBJ1-2; D remains unclear. The CDR3 has 14 residues. With 5 bases removed from V and 5 bases from J, the gap between germline ends came to 16 bases. Germline values: CDR1 SGDLS, CDR2 YYNGEE. This CDR3 reads CASSNPGLLYGYTF. The CDR3 bases are TGTGCCAGCAGTAACCCCGGGTTACTATATGGCTACACCTTC.

This clone was found a few times. The gene calls are TRBV7-9 and TRBJ2-7; the D is unclear. V lost 4 bases to trimming and J lost 0 bases, with 7 bases between them. The length of the CDR3 is 13 residues. Germline loops: CDR1 SEHNR, CDR2 FQNEAQ (reference sequence). The CDR3 DNA reads TGTGCCAGCAGCTCCTCCGGCTCCTACGAGCAGTACTTC. Protein: CASSSSGSYEQYF.

The chain links TRBV19 to TRBJ2-7; 9 bases match TRBD1. CDR3 length: 16 residues. Germline V gene sequence: CDR1 LNHDA, CDR2 SQIVND (reference sequence). The ends lost 5 bases at V and 1 base at J; junction bases unmatched: 9. Here the CDR3 DNA reads TGTGCCAGTAGTCCCGGGACAGGGATAGGATCCTACGAGCAGTACTTC. Residues: CASSPGTGIGSYEQYF.

The chain couples TRBV6-5 to TRBJ2-7; 8 nucleotides match TRBD1. Germline V lookup: CDR1 MNHEY, CDR2 SVGAGI. The CDR3 contains 15 residues. V shed 7 bases and J 4 bases; nucleotides not matched to a gene: 12. For the CDR3, the DNA is TGTGCCAGCAACAGCCTATTCACAGGGGGATACGAGCAGTACTTC. Translating it yields CASNSLFTGGYEQYF.

J is TRBJ2-7 and V is TRBV27; tentative D call: TRBD1 (6 bases). Trimming cost V 0 bases and J 3 bases, with 9 bases left between them. Germline CDR1 is MNHEY and CDR2 is SMNVEV (reference sequence). The length of the CDR3 is 14 residues. The CDR3 spells CASSLSEDSYEQYF. The DNA of the CDR3 is TGTGCCAGCAGTTTATCGGAGGACAGCTACGAGCAGTACTTC.

This chain uses TRBV4-1 with TRBJ1-4; TRBD1 matches at 8 bases. The CDR3 runs 15 residues. After removal of 4 bases from V and 8 bases from J, the junction contained 9 bases not matched to a gene. Per the germline V gene, CDR1 is MGHRA and CDR2 is YSYEKL. CDR3 residues: CASSPPDRAHEKLFF. As DNA, the CDR3 is TGCGCCAGCAGCCCCCCGGACAGGGCACACGAAAAACTGTTTTTT.